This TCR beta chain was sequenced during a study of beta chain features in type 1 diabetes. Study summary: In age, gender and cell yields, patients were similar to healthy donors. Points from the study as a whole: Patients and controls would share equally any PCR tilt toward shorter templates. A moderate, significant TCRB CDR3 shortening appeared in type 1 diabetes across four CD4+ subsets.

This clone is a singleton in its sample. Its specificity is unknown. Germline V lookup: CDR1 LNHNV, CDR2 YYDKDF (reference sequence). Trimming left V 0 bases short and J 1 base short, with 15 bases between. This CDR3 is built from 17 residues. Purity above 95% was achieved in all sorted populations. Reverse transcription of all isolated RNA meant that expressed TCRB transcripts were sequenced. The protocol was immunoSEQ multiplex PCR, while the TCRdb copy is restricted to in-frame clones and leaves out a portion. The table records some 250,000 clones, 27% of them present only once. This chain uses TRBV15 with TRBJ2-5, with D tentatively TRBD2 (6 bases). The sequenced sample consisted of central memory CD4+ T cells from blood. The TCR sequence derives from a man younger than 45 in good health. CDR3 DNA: TGTGCCACCAGCAGAGACCGGGGACTTGGGAGCCAAGAGACCCAGTACTTC. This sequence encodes CATSRDRGLGSQETQYF.